What follows describes a single TCR beta chain. PCR primers comprised 60 Vbeta and 13 Jbeta primers. Sequencing was performed with immunoSEQ multiplex PCR; in TCRdb, only in-frame clones are kept and a portion is missing. The sample has about 120,000 clones, about 83% seen once; the top ten hold 2% to 3%. This specimen belongs to a study of cytomegalovirus exposure and HLA in healthy donors. The V and J ends lost 2 bases and 10 bases, in that order; junction bases with no gene match: 11. Germline V CDR1 and CDR2: SEHNR, FQNEAQ (reference sequence). This CDR3 spans 16 amino acids. Material for sequencing was PBMCs. The genes are TRBV7-9 and TRBJ1-6; 7 positions match TRBD1. This TCR was sampled from a female donor in good health and CMV-seronegative. CDR3 nucleotide sequence: TGTGCCAGCAGCTTACGGGGGCAGGGGGTGATCTCACCCCTCCACTTT. Protein sequence: CASSLRGQGVISPLHF.